This entry concerns a single T cell receptor beta chain. This sample is drawn from a study of blood T cell repertoires in COVID-19. Germline V CDR1 and CDR2: LNHNV, YYDKDF (reference sequence). V lost 3 bases, J lost 2 bases, and 12 bases stayed unmatched. The CDR3 contains 17 residues. Per the original methods: Estimated nucleated cell counts came from reference gene primer amplification. Generated by immunoSEQ multiplex PCR, the TCRdb table keeps only in-frame clones and is missing some. V and J calls plus clone size are reproduced from that table; the DNA served to infer D and trimming. The sample consists of under 70,000 clones, 90% of them appearing once.

The origin of this receptor is a man between 60 and 70 years old with active COVID-19. The sample taken for sequencing was peripheral blood. This chain joins TRBV15 and TRBJ2-5, with 7 nucleotides matching TRBD2. The CDR3 sequence: CATSRSLWGGMQETQYF. The CDR3 DNA follows: TGTGCCACCAGCAGGAGCCTATGGGGGGGTATGCAAGAGACCCAGTACTTC.